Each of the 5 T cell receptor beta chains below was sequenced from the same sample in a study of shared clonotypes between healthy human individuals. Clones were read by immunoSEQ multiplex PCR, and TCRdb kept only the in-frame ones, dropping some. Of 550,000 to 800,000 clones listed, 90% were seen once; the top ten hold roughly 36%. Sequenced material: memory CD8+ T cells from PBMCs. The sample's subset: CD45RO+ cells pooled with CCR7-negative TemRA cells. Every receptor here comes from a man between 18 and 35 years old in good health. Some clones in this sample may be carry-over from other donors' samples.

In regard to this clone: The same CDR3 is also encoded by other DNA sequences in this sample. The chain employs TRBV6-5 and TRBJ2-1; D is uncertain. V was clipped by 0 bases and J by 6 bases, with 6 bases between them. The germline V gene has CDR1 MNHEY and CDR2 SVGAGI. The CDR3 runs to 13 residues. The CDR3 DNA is TGTGCCAGCAGTTACTCGACCAGCAATGAGCAGTTCTTC. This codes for CASSYSTSNEQFF.

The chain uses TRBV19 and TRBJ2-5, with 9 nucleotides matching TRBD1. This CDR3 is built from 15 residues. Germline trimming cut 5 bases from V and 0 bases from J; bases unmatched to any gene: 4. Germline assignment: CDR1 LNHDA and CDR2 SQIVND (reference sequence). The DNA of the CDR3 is TGTGCCAGTAGTGCCGACAGGGGGTACCAAGAGACCCAGTACTTC. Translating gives CASSADRGYQETQYF.

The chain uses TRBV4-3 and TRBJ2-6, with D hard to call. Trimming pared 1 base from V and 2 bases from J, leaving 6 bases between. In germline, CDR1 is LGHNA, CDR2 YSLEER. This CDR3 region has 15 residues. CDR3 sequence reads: CASSQGSAGANVLTF. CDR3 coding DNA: TGCGCCAGCAGCCAAGGGTCAGCTGGGGCCAACGTCCTGACTTTC.

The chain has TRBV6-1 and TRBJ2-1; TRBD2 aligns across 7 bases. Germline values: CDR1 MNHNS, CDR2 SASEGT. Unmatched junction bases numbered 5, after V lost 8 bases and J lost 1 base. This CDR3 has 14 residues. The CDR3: CASRASGSYNEQFF. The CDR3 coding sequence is TGTGCCAGCCGGGCTAGCGGTTCCTACAATGAGCAGTTCTTC.

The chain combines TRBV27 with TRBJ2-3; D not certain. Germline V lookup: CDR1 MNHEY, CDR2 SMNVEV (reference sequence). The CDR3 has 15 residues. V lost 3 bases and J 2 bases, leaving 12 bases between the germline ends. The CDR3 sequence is CASSFLLGTTDTQYF. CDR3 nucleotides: TGTGCCAGCAGTTTCCTCCTGGGAACCACAGATACGCAGTATTTT.